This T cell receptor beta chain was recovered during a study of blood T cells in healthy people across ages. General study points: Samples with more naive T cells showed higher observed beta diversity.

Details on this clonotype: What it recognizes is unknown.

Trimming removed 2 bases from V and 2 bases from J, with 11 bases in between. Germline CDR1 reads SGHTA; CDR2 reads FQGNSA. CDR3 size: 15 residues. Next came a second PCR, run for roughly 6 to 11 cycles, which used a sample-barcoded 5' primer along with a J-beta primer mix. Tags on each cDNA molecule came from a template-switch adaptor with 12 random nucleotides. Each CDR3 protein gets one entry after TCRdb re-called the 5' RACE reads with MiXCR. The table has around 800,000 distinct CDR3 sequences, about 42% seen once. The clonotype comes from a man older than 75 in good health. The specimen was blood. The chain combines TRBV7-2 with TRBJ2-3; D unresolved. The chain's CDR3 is CASSLNPGNTDTQYF. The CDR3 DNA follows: TGTGCCAGCAGCTTAAATCCTGGTAACACAGATACGCAGTATTTT.